This T cell receptor beta chain was documented in a study of CD8 T cells in Susac syndrome. This clonotype came up once. Germline V gene sequence: CDR1 SGHVS, CDR2 FNYEAQ. The CDR3 sequence is 12 residues long. The ends were cut back, 2 bases at V and 6 bases at J, with 6 bases in the middle. RNA totalling about 0.5 to 1 ug underwent reverse transcription with random hexamers. Amplification of TCR beta CDR3 used immunoSEQ multiplex PCR across 54 Vbeta and 13 Jbeta. MiXCR, run by TCRdb on the immunoSEQ multiplex PCR reads, gives a single entry per CDR3 protein. This sample has about 69,000 distinct CDR3 sequences, with 90% to 95% found just once. From blood CD8+ and CD4+ T cells, TCR beta sequences were generated. Negative magnetic isolation gave CD8+ and CD4+ cells; FACS enriched CD8+ TEMRA.

The sample comprised CD8+ T cells from PBMCs. The V gene is TRBV7-6, the J gene TRBJ2-3; no definite D call. This receptor was obtained from a human donor with multiple sclerosis. As DNA, the CDR3 is TGTGCCAGCAGCTTACTTGAGGATACGCAGTATTTT. Translated, it gives CASSLLEDTQYF.